This T cell receptor (beta chain) was captured in a study of blood T cell repertoires in COVID-19. In the source study's methods: Scientists estimated how many nucleated cells there were by amplifying reference gene primers. Assay: immunoSEQ multiplex PCR; the TCRdb copy retains only in-frame clones and omits some. V and J calls and clone size are those listed in that table; D and trimming were worked out from the DNA. The data hold 250,000 or so clones, with around 90% observed a single time. The CDR3 length is 16 residues. The trim removed 4 bases at V and 4 bases at J, leaving 10 bases unmatched. Looked up from germline, CDR1 is MNHEY and CDR2 is SVGAGI.

This TCR was recovered from a man between 25 and 39 years old who had recovered from COVID-19. The sequencing sample was made of PBMCs or T cells enriched from blood (not recorded which). This chain joins TRBV6-5 and TRBJ1-2, with 9 bases lining up with TRBD1. CDR3 in DNA: TGTGCCAGCAGTTCCACGAACAGGGGGCTTAGCTATGGCTACACCTTC. This sequence encodes CASSSTNRGLSYGYTF.